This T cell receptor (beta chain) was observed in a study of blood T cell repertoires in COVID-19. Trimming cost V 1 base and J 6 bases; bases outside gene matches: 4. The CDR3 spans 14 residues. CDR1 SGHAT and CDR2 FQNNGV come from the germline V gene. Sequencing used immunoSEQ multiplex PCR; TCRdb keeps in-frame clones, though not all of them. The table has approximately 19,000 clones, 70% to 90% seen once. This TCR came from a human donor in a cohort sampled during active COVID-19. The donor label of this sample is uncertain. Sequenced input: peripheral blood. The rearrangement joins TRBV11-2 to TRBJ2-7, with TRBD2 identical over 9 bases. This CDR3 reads CASSLGSRGGEQYF. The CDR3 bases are TGTGCCAGCAGCTTAGGGTCGCGGGGGGGCGAGCAGTACTTC.